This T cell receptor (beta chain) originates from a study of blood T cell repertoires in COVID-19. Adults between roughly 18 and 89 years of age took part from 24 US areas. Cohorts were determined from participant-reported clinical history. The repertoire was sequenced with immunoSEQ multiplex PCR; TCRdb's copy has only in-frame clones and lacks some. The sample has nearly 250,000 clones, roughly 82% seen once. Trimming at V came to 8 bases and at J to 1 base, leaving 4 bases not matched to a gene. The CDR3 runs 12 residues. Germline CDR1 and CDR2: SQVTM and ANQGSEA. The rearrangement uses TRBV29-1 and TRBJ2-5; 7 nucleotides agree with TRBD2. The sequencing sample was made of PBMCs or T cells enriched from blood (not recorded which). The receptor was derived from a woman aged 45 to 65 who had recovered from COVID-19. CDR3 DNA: TGCAGCACACGGACTAGCCAAGAGACCCAGTACTTC. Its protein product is CSTRTSQETQYF.